The 27 T cell receptor beta chains below come from one sample, sequenced in a study of blood T cell repertoires in COVID-19. Here immunoSEQ multiplex PCR was the method, and the copy in TCRdb shows in-frame clones only, minus some. The sample consists of a few hundred thousand clones, 84% of them appearing once. Sequencing was performed on peripheral blood. These receptors came from a woman of 80 years or more with COVID-19, enrolled during active disease.

The chain is built from TRBV7-8 and TRBJ2-2; perhaps TRBD1 as D (6 bases). The CDR3 extends over 16 amino acids. V was clipped by 0 bases and J by 0 bases, with 8 bases between them. Germline CDR1 reads SGHVS; CDR2 reads FQNEAQ. The CDR3 coding sequence is TGTGCCAGCAGCTTAGCAACAGGGACGAACACCGGGGAGCTGTTTTTT. As protein: CASSLATGTNTGELFF.

The chain joins TRBV30 to TRBJ1-3; D unresolved. Germline V gene sequence: CDR1 GTSNPN, CDR2 SVGIG (reference sequence). This CDR3 is built from 15 residues. V was pared by 0 bases and J by 0 bases, with 9 bases between. CDR3 protein: CAWSVGRSSGNTIYF. CDR3 DNA sequence: TGTGCCTGGAGTGTGGGGAGGAGCTCTGGAAACACCATATATTTT.

The CDR3: CASSKPEDRRRYTF. The CDR3 nucleotides read TGTGCCAGCAGCAAACCTGAGGACAGGAGGCGCTACACCTTC. V usage is TRBV21-1 and J usage is TRBJ1-2; TRBD1 is the table's D call, not checked against the DNA. TRBV21-1 is marked as a pseudogene. The CDR3 contains 14 residues.

This clone was recorded once. The chain uses TRBV7-2 and TRBJ1-2; TRBD1 is a possible D gene (5 bases). Per the germline V gene, CDR1 is SGHTA and CDR2 is FQGNSA. The CDR3 length is 16 residues. V lost 5 bases and J lost 4, with 20 bases in between. The DNA for the CDR3 is TGTGCCAGCAGCCCAGGTCTGCAGGGCAGATTCTATGGCTACACCTTC. Translation gives CASSPGLQGRFYGYTF.

J is TRBJ1-1 and V is TRBV27; D is uncertain. Germline values: CDR1 MNHEY, CDR2 SMNVEV (reference sequence). V was pared by 3 bases and J by 1 base, with 21 bases between. The CDR3 loop spans 18 amino acids. CDR3 amino acids: CASSFNIQSSVRNTEAFF. The DNA of the CDR3 is TGTGCCAGCAGTTTCAACATACAGTCATCCGTGCGGAACACTGAAGCTTTCTTT.

The chain links TRBV5-4 to TRBJ2-3; no reliable D call. Trimming pared 6 bases from V and 5 bases from J, leaving 19 bases between. This CDR3 has 15 amino acids. CDR1 and CDR2 from the germline V gene are SGHNT and YYREEE (reference sequence). The chain's CDR3 is CASTDTSAARDTQYF. For the CDR3, the DNA is TGTGCCAGCACCGACACGTCGGCCGCCAGAGATACGCAGTATTTT.

This sequence joins TRBV6-2 or TRBV6-3 and TRBJ2-3, with D possibly TRBD1 on 6 matching bases. The length of the CDR3 is 19 residues. The germline V gene encodes CDR1 MNHEY and CDR2 SVGEGT. Trimming took off 0 bases at V and 2 bases at J, with 21 bases between the two ends. The CDR3 bases are TGTGCCAGCAGTTACTCTAGGGCCCAGGGGAATGTTCACACAGATACGCAGTATTTT. This translates into CASSYSRAQGNVHTDTQYF.

The chain employs TRBV23-1 and TRBJ2-4; 9 bases align to TRBD2. TRBV23-1 is designated an ORF whose function remains uncertain. This CDR3 spans 16 amino acids. Trimming cost V 10 bases and J 4 bases; bases outside gene matches: 14. CDR3 in amino acids: CATRAGGGATKNIQYF. In DNA, the CDR3 is TGCGCCACTAGAGCTGGCGGGGGGGCAACTAAAAACATTCAGTACTTC.

In its sample, this clone was seen a few times. The chain joins TRBV21-1 to TRBJ1-5. TRBV21-1 is labeled a pseudogene. This CDR3 region has 15 residues. The chain's CDR3 is CASSKGENSNQPQHF. CDR3 nucleotides: TGTGCCAGCAGCAAAGGAGAGAATAGCAATCAGCCCCAGCATTTT.

The J gene is TRBJ1-2, the V gene TRBV19, with D hard to call. This CDR3 has 16 residues. The germline CDR1 and CDR2 sequences are LNHDA and SQIVND (reference sequence). V dropped 3 bases and J dropped 4 bases, with 18 bases sitting between them. CDR3 amino acids: CASSMGEKLGSYGYTF. The CDR3 nucleotides are TGTGCCAGTAGTATGGGAGAGAAACTCGGGAGCTATGGCTACACCTTC.

The count of this clone is one. The V gene is TRBV28, the J gene TRBJ1-6, with D perhaps matching TRBD1 (5 bases). The CDR3 is 16 amino acids. Trimming cost V 6 bases and J 5 bases, with 17 bases left between them. Germline V gene sequence: CDR1 MDHEN, CDR2 SYDVKM. The CDR3 nucleotides are TGTGCCAGCAGCCAAACCGGGGGAGAGGATAATTCACCCCTCCACTTT. Residues: CASSQTGGEDNSPLHF.

The J gene is TRBJ2-5, the V gene TRBV6-5; 7 positions match TRBD1. Germline assignment: CDR1 MNHEY and CDR2 SVGAGI. CDR3 length equals 16 residues. V dropped 0 bases and J dropped 5; count of bases not matched to a gene: 9. The CDR3 spells CASSYSTGQVRETQYF. CDR3 sequence (DNA): TGTGCCAGCAGTTACTCGACAGGACAGGTCCGTGAGACCCAGTACTTC.

This clone came up once. This sequence joins TRBV5-1 and TRBJ2-7; 11 bases match TRBD1. The V and J ends lost 4 bases and 5 bases, in that order; junction bases with no gene match: 5. The CDR3 is 14 amino acids. CDR1 is SGHRS and CDR2 is YFSETQ in the germline V gene. In DNA form, the CDR3 reads TGCGCCAGCAGCAGACCGGGACAGGGGGACGAGCAGTACGTC. Protein product: CASSRPGQGDEQYV.

The V and J genes are TRBV28 and TRBJ2-3; D remains ambiguous. CDR3 size: 12 residues. Germline-derived CDR1 and CDR2 are MDHEN and SYDVKM. Trimming removed 5 bases from V and 6 bases from J, with 9 bases in between. CDR3 residues: CASSGTWDTQYF. DNA for the CDR3: TGTGCCAGCAGTGGCACATGGGATACGCAGTATTTT.

This sequence joins TRBV7-2 and TRBJ1-1; TRBD1 agrees at 7 bases. Germline V lookup: CDR1 SGHTA, CDR2 FQGNSA. V shed 5 bases, J shed 1 base, and the junction held 1 base outside the gene matches. This CDR3 region has 13 residues. The CDR3 coding sequence is TGTGCCAGCAGCGGACAGGAGAACACTGAAGCTTTCTTT. Its protein product is CASSGQENTEAFF.

The V gene is TRBV29-1, the J gene TRBJ1-2; D is undetermined. Germline lookup yields CDR1 SQVTM and CDR2 ANQGSEA. CDR3 length: 12 residues. V shed 7 bases and J shed 5 bases, with 14 bases lying between them. The CDR3 sequence: CSAQLGLYGYTF. CDR3 sequence (DNA): TGCAGCGCCCAACTAGGTCTTTATGGCTACACCTTC.

V usage is TRBV5-1 and J usage is TRBJ1-2; TRBD1 aligns across 7 bases. The CDR3 contains 14 residues. V was clipped by 2 bases and J by 7 bases; unmatched bases: 8. Germline loops: CDR1 SGHRS, CDR2 YFSETQ. In DNA, the CDR3 is TGCGCCAGCAGCTTCGGTCAGGGGGGTGGTGGCTACACCTTC. Translated, it gives CASSFGQGGGGYTF.

The gene calls are TRBV6-5 and TRBJ1-6; a weak D match, TRBD1 (6 bases). Germline V gene sequence: CDR1 MNHEY, CDR2 SVGAGI. The germline V and J ends were trimmed by 5 bases and 10 bases, with 15 bases remaining between them. This CDR3 spans 14 amino acids. CDR3 nucleotides: TGTGCCAGCAGTCCGTCGGGGGGCCGATCACCCCTCCACTTT. It translates to CASSPSGGRSPLHF.

A few counts support this clone. The chain combines TRBV11-3 with TRBJ1-3; 8 bases map to TRBD1. The CDR3 spans 16 residues. CDR1 is SGHNT and CDR2 is YENEEA in the germline V gene. V shed 5 bases and J 4 bases; nucleotides not matched to a gene: 10. The CDR3 sequence: CASSQDGTGIGNTIYF. The CDR3 DNA is TGTGCCAGCAGCCAAGATGGGACAGGAATCGGAAACACCATATATTTT.

This clone has only one observation. This rearrangement joins TRBV7-9 to TRBJ2-5; weak D call: TRBD1 (5 bases). Trimming left V 0 bases short and J 4 bases short, with 9 bases between. The CDR3 loop spans 14 amino acids. Germline CDR1 SEHNR, CDR2 FQNEAQ (reference sequence). CDR3 DNA: TGTGCCAGCAGCTTAGCTACAGGTGCAGAGACCCAGTACTTC. Protein: CASSLATGAETQYF. Looking up the rest from reference TRBV7-9 and TRBJ2-5 gives the full variable domain: DTGVSQNPRHKITKRGQNVTFRCDPISEHNRLYWYRQTLGQGPEFLTYFQNEAQLEKSRLLSDRFSAERPKGSFSTLEIQRTEQGDSAMYLCASSLATGAETQYFGPGTRLLVL.

The rearrangement joins TRBV29-1 to TRBJ1-1; 9 positions agree with TRBD1. Germline assignment: CDR1 SQVTM and CDR2 ANQGSEA. The CDR3 sequence is 13 residues long. V lost 5 bases to trimming and J lost 6 bases; unmatched junction nucleotides: 7. As DNA, the CDR3 is TGCAGCGTTAGACAGGGGGGTGACTCTGAAGCTTTCTTT. Protein: CSVRQGGDSEAFF.

J is TRBJ1-1 and V is TRBV18, with D maybe TRBD1 (5 bases). CDR1 KGHSH and CDR2 LQKENI come from the germline V gene. The CDR3 spans 15 residues. The ends were cut back, 6 bases at V and 6 bases at J, with 20 bases in the middle. CDR3 sequence reads: CASSLKWGGLAEAFF. CDR3 bases: TGTGCCAGCTCCCTCAAGTGGGGGGGTTTGGCTGAAGCTTTCTTT.

The sample holds one count of this clone. The CDR3 DNA follows: TGTGCCAGCAGACAGGGGCCCGCTGCAGCTTTCTTT. It codes for CASRQGPAAAFF. This chain connects TRBV12-3 or TRBV12-4 to TRBJ1-1; 7 positions match TRBD1. This CDR3 is built from 12 residues. The V gene end was trimmed by 6 bases and the J gene end by 10 bases; junction bases not matched to a gene: 8.

This clone was seen only a few times. This chain connects TRBV19 to TRBJ1-5, with 9 bases lining up with TRBD1. V lost 3 bases and J lost 3; bases outside the gene matches: 15. Looked up from germline, CDR1 is LNHDA and CDR2 is SQIVND (reference sequence). This CDR3 contains 19 residues. CDR3 sequence (DNA): TGTGCCAGTAGTATGTTTACGGGACAGGGCGTGGGGAACAATCAGCCCCAGCATTTT. Translating it yields CASSMFTGQGVGNNQPQHF. The variable domain in full, completed from reference TRBV19 and TRBJ1-5, reads DGGITQSPKYLFRKEGQNVTLSCEQNLNHDAMYWYRQDPGQGLRLIYYSQIVNDFQKGDIAEGYSVSREKKESFPLTVTSAQKNPTAFYLCASSMFTGQGVGNNQPQHFGDGTRLSIL.

The chain joins TRBV10-3 to TRBJ1-3; D possibly corresponds to TRBD1 (5 bases). The CDR3 runs 12 residues. Trimming took off 7 bases at V and 3 bases at J, with 7 bases between the two ends. The germline V gene has CDR1 ENHRY and CDR2 SYGVKD. CDR3 region: CAIKQGGNTIYF. Here the CDR3 DNA reads TGTGCCATCAAGCAGGGTGGAAACACCATATATTTT.

This clone has only one observation. The V gene is TRBV7-4, the J gene TRBJ1-3; D is possibly TRBD1 (6 bases). V lost 5 bases and J lost 0, with 14 bases in between. CDR1 and CDR2 (germline): SGHVT, SQSDAQ. This CDR3 spans 16 amino acids. DNA for the CDR3: TGTGCCAGCAGCGCCATAGGACAGAGCTCTGGAAACACCATATATTTT. It translates to CASSAIGQSSGNTIYF. The variable domain in full, with the rest retrieved from reference TRBV7-4 and TRBJ1-3, is GAGVSQSPRYKVAKRGRDVALRCDSISGHVTLYWYRQTLGQGSEVLTYSQSDAQRDKSGRPSGRFSAERPERSVSTLKIQRTEQGDSAVYLCASSAIGQSSGNTIYFGEGSWLTVV.

The CDR3 sequence: CASSLTGAVVFTNEKLFF. The CDR3, as DNA: TGCGCCAGCAGCTTGACAGGGGCGGTCGTTTTTACTAATGAAAAACTGTTTTTT. The J gene is TRBJ1-4, the V gene TRBV5-1; 7 nucleotides match TRBD1. Germline V gene data show CDR1 as SGHRS and CDR2 as YFSETQ. The CDR3 runs 18 residues. Trimming cost V 1 base and J 2 bases; bases outside gene matches: 11.